Only a few counts were recorded for the clone carrying this T cell receptor beta chain. As yet, its antigen is unknown. TCRdb recomputed calls from the reads with MiXCR, one row per CDR3 protein. The data show about 70,000 distinct CDR3 sequences, roughly 20% seen once. This entry is derived from a study of T cell repertoires in cytomegalovirus infection. Study information: Selection of CMV epitopes for the study included recently identified HLA-C-restricted and well-studied HLA-B-restricted ones.

The CDR3 is 15 amino acids. V lost 2 bases, J lost 2 bases, and 3 bases stayed unmatched. Germline CDR1 and CDR2: MNHEY and SMNVEV (reference sequence). Notes on the study in general: The ex vivo response was dominated by HLA-C-restricted CMV-specific TCR beta clonotypes. There were carriers of CMV plus the relevant HLA, and cumulative public TCR beta family frequency identified them.

The sequence was obtained from a human donor in good health (CMV status not recorded). Some clones in this sample may be carry-over from other donors' samples. V and J are TRBV27 and TRBJ2-7; 10 nucleotides line up with TRBD2. Here the sequenced sample was CD8+ T cells from cultured PBMCs, taken from culture after CMV antigen stimulation. The CDR3 sequence: CASSLGTSVPYEQYF. For the CDR3, the DNA is TGTGCCAGCAGTTTAGGGACTAGCGTGCCCTACGAGCAGTACTTC.